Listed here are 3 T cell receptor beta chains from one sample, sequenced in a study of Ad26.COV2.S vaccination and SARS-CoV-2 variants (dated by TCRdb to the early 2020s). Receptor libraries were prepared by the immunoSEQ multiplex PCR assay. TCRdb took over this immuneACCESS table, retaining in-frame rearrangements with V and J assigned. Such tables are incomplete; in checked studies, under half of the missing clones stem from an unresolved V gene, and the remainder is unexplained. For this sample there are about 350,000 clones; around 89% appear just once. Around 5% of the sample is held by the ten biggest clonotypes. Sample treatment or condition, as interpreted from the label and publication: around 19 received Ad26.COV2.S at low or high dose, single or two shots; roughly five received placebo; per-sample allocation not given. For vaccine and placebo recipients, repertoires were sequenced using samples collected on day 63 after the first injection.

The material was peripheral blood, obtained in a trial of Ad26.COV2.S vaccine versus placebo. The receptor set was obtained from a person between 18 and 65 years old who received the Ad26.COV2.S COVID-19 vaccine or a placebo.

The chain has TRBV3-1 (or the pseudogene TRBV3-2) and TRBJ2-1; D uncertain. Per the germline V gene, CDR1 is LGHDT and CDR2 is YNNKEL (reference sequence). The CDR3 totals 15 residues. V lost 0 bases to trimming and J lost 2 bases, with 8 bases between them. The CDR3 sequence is CASSQDPSAYNEQFF. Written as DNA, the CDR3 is TGTGCCAGCAGCCAAGATCCCAGCGCCTACAATGAGCAGTTCTTC.

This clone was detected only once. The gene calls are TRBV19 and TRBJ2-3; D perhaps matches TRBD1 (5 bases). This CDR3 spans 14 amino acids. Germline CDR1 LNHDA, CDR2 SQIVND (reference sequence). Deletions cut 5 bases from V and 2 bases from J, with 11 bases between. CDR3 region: CASSLGAYTDTQYF. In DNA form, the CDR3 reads TGTGCCAGTAGTCTAGGGGCCTACACAGATACGCAGTATTTT.

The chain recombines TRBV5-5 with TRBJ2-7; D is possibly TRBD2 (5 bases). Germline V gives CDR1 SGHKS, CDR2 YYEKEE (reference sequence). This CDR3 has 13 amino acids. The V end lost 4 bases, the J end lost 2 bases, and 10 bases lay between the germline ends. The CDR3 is CASSLDLPYEQYF. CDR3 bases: TGTGCCAGCAGCCTGGACTTGCCCTACGAGCAGTACTTC.